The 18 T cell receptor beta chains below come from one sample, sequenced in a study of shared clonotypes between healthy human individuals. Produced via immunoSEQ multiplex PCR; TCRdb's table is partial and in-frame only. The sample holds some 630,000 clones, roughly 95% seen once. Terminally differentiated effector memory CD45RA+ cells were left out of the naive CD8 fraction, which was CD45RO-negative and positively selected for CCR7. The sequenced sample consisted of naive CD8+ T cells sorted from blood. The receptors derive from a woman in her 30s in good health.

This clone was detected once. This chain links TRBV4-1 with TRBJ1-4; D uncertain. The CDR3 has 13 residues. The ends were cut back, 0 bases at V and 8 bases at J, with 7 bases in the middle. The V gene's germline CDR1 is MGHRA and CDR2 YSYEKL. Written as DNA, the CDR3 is TGCGCCAGCAGCCAAGATCTCGAGGAAAAACTGTTTTTT. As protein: CASSQDLEEKLFF.

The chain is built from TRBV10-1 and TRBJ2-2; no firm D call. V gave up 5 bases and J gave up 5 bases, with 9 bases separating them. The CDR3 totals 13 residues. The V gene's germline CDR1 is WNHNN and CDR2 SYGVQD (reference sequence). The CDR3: CASSLAVTGELFF. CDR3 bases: TGCGCCAGCAGTTTAGCTGTGACCGGGGAGCTGTTTTTT.

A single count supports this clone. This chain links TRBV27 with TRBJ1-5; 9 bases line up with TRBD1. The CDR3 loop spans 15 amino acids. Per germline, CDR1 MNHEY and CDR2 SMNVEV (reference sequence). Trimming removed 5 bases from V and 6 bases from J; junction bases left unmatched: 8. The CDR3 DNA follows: TGTGCCAGCAGTGTCGGGACAGGGAACTCTCAGCCCCAGCATTTT. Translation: CASSVGTGNSQPQHF.

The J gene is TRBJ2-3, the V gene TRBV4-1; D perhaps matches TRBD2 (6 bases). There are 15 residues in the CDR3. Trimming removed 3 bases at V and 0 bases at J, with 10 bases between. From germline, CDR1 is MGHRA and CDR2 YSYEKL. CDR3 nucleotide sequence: TGCGCCAGCAGCCAGCGGGGCGGGAGCACAGATACGCAGTATTTT. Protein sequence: CASSQRGGSTDTQYF.

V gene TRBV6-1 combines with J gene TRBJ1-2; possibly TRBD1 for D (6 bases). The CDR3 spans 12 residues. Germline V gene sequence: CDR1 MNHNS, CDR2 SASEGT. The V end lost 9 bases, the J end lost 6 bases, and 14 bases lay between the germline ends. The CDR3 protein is CARGGGSNGYTF. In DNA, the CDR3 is TGTGCCAGGGGAGGGGGGTCGAATGGCTACACCTTC.

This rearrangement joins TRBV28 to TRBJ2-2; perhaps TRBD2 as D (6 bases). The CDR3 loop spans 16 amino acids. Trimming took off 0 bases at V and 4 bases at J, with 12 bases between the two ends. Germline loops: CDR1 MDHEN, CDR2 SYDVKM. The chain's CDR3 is CASSLWAGSITGELFF. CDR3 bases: TGTGCCAGCAGTTTATGGGCCGGGAGCATCACCGGGGAGCTGTTTTTT.

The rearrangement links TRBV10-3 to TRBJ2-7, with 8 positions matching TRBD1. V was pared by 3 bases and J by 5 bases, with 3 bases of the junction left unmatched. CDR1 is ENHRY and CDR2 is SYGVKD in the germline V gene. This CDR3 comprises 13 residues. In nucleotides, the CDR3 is TGTGCCATCAGTGACGGACAGGGCCACGAGCAGTACTTC. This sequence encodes CAISDGQGHEQYF.

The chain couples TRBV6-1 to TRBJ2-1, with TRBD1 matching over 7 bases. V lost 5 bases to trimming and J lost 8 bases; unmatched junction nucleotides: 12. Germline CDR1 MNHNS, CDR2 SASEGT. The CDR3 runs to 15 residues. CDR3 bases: TGTGCCAGCAGTCCTCCGGGACAGTCTTCCGATGAGCAGTTCTTC. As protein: CASSPPGQSSDEQFF.

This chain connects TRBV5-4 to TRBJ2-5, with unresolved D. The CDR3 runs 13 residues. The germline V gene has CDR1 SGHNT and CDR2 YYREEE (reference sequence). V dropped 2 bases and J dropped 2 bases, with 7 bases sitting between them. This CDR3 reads CASSLVEQETQYF. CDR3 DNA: TGTGCCAGCAGCTTAGTTGAGCAAGAGACCCAGTACTTC. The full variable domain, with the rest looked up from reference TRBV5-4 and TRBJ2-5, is ETGVTQSPTHLIKTRGQQVTLRCSSQSGHNTVSWYQQALGQGPQFIFQYYREEENGRGNFPPRFSGLQFPNYSSELNVNALELDDSALYLCASSLVEQETQYFGPGTRLLVL.

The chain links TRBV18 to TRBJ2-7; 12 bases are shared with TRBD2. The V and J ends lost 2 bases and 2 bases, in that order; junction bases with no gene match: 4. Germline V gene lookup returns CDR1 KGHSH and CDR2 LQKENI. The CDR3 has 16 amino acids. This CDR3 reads CASSPTSGRSTYEQYF. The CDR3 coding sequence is TGTGCCAGCTCACCAACTAGCGGGAGGAGCACCTACGAGCAGTACTTC.

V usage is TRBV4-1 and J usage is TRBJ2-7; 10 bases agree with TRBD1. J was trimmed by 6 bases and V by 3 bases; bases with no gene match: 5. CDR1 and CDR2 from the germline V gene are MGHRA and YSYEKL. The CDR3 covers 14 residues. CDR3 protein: CASSHPGQGIEQYF. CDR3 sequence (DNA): TGCGCCAGCAGCCATCCGGGACAGGGGATCGAGCAGTACTTC.

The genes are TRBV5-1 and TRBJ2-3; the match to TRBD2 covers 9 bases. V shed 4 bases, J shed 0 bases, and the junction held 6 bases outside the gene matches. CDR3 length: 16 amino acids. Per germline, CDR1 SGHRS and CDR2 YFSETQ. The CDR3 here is CASSVRLAGSTDTQYF. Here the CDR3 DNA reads TGCGCCAGCAGCGTGCGCCTAGCGGGAAGCACAGATACGCAGTATTTT.

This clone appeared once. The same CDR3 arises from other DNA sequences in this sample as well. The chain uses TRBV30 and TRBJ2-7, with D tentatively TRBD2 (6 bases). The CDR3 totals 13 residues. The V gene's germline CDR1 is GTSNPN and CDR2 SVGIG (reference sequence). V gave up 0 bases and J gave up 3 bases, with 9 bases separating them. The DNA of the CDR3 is TGTGCCTGGAGTGTCGGGAGAGGCTACGAGCAGTACTTC. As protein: CAWSVGRGYEQYF.

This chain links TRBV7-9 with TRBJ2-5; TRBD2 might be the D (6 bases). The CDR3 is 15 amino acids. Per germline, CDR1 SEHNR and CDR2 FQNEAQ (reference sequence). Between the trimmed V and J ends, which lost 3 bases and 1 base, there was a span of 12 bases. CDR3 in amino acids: CASSFQGGAQETQYF. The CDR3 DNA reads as TGTGCCAGCAGCTTTCAGGGCGGGGCCCAAGAGACCCAGTACTTC. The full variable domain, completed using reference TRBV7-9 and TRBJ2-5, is DTGVSQNPRHKITKRGQNVTFRCDPISEHNRLYWYRQTLGQGPEFLTYFQNEAQLEKSRLLSDRFSAERPKGSFSTLEIQRTEQGDSAMYLCASSFQGGAQETQYFGPGTRLLVL.

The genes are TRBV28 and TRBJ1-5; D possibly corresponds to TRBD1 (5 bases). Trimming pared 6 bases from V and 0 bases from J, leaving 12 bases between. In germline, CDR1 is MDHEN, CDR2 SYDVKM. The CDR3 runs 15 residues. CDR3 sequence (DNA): TGTGCCAGCAGCAACGTTGGGGGTAGCAATCAGCCCCAGCATTTT. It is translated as CASSNVGGSNQPQHF.

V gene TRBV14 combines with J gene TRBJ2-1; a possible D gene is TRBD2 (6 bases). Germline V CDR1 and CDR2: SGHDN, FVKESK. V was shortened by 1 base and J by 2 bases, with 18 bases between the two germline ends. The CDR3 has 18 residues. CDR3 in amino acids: CASSQVWRGHETYNEQFF. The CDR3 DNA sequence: TGTGCCAGCAGCCAAGTATGGAGGGGCCACGAAACCTACAATGAGCAGTTCTTC.

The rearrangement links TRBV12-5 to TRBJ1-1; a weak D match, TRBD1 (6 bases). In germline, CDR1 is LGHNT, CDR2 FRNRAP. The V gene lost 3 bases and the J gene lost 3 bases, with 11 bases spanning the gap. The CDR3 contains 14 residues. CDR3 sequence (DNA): TGTGCTAGTGGTTTCGGGGGCGCGGACACTGAAGCTTTCTTT. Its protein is CASGFGGADTEAFF.

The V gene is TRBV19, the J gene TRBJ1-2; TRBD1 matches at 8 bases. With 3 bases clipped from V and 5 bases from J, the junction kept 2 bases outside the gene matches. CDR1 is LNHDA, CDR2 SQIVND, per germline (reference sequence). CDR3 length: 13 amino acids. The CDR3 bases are TGTGCCAGTAGTATGGGGACAGGTTATGGCTACACCTTC. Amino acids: CASSMGTGYGYTF. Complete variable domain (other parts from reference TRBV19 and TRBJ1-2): DGGITQSPKYLFRKEGQNVTLSCEQNLNHDAMYWYRQDPGQGLRLIYYSQIVNDFQKGDIAEGYSVSREKKESFPLTVTSAQKNPTAFYLCASSMGTGYGYTFGSGTRLTVV.